This T cell receptor (beta chain) was observed in a study of regulatory T cells in long-lasting Graves disease. Overall study: Patients with new Graves' disease had used antithyroid drugs below 3 months.

Described time point: newly diagnosed GD, antithyroid drugs for less than 3 months. After RNA was extracted from PBMCs, the TCR library was made from it. Ten or more counts support this clonotype. According to the study, TCR beta libraries were built with iRepertoire HTBI primers and CDR3-region Arm-PCR. MiXCR, run by TCRdb on the multiplex PCR reads, gives a single entry per CDR3 protein. The table records approximately 230,000 distinct CDR3 sequences, around 18% of them present only once. Sequenced here: peripheral blood mononuclear cells (PBMCs), sampled at new diagnosis, from a patient treated with antithyroid drugs. The receptor was isolated from a female donor with Graves disease.

The CDR3 region has the DNA TGTGCCAGCAGCAAGGAACTAGCGGGCACAGATACGCAGTATTTT. It encodes CASSKELAGTDTQYF. The chain combines TRBV9 with TRBJ2-3; TRBD2 aligns across 8 bases. The CDR3 length is 15 residues. J was trimmed by 1 base and V by 4 bases; bases with no gene match: 5. Per the germline V gene, CDR1 is SGDLS and CDR2 is YYNGEE.